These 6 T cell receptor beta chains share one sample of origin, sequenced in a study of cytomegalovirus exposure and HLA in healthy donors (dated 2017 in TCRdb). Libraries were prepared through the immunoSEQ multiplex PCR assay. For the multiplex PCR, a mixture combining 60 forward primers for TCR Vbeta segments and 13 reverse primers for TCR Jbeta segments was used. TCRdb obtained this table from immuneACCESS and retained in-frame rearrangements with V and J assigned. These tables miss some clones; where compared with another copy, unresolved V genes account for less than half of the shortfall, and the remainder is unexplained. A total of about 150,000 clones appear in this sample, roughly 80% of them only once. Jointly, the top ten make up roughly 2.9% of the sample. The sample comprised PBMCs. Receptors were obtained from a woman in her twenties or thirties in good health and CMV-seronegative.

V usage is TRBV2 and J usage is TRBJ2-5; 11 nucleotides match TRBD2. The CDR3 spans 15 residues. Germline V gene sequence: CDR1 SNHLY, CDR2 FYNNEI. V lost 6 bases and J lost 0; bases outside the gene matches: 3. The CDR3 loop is CASRSSGGYQETQYF. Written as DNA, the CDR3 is TGTGCCAGCAGGTCTAGCGGGGGGTACCAAGAGACCCAGTACTTC.

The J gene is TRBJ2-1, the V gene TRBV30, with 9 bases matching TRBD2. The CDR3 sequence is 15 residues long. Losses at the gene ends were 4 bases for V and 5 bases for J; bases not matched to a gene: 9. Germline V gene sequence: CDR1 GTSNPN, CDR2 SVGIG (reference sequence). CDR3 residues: CAWTGGRALHNEQFF. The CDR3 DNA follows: TGTGCCTGGACGGGCGGGAGGGCTCTCCACAATGAGCAGTTCTTC.

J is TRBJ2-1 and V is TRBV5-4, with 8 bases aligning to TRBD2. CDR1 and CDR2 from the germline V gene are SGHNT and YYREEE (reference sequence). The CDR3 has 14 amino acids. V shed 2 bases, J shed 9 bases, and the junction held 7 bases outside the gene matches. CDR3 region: CASSLAGARGEQFF. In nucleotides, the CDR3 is TGTGCCAGCAGCTTAGCGGGGGCGAGGGGTGAGCAGTTCTTC. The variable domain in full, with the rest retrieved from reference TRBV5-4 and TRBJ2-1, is ETGVTQSPTHLIKTRGQQVTLRCSSQSGHNTVSWYQQALGQGPQFIFQYYREEENGRGNFPPRFSGLQFPNYSSELNVNALELDDSALYLCASSLAGARGEQFFGPGTRLTVL.

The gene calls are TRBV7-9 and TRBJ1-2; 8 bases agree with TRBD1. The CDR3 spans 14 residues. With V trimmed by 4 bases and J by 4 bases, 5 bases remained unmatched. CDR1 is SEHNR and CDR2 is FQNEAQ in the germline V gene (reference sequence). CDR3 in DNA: TGTGCCAGCAGCTATGGACAGGGCCTCTATGGCTACACCTTC. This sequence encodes CASSYGQGLYGYTF.

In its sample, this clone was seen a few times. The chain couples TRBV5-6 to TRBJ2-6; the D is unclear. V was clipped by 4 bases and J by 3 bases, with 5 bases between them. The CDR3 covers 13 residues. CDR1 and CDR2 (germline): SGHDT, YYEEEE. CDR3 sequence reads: CASSPGGANVLTF. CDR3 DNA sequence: TGTGCCAGCAGCCCCGGTGGGGCCAACGTCCTGACTTTC.

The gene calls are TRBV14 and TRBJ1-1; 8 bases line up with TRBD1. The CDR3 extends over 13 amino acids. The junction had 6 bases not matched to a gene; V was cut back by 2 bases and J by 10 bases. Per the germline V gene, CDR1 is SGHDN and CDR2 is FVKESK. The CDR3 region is CASSQTRQGIAFF. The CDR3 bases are TGTGCCAGCAGCCAAACCAGACAGGGGATAGCTTTCTTT.